This TCR beta chain was recorded in a study of T cell repertoires in cytomegalovirus infection (dated by TCRdb to between 2018 and 2020). Regarding the complete study: Alongside well-studied HLA-B-restricted epitopes, the peptide stimulations were aimed at recently identified HLA-C-restricted CMV epitopes, whose presentation resists viral immunomodulation. Donor HLA type was relevant to the analysis, because carriage of CMV infection together with the matching HLA type was indicated by public TCR beta signatures.

Sequencer: Illumina HiSeq 1500. TCRdb's own reprocessing of the public reads used fastp at Q25 and MiXCR and kept productive beta chains. Each CDR3 protein appears once, grouped with its most common genes and DNA. The table for this sample lists about 900,000 distinct CDR3 sequences; roughly 30% of them were counted only once. The ten biggest clones cover around an eighth of the sample. A remark on this clonotype: It lacks a known antigen. Base qualities are not at hand, and no much larger clone is one base apart.

In the paper's terms, the treatment or condition label means: in vitro stimulation with specific CMV peptide epitopes to enrich CMV-specific T cells. What the work shows at the level of the full study, not this receptor alone: The ex vivo response was dominated by HLA-C-restricted CMV-specific TCR beta clonotypes, which also provided the single most frequent clonotype in two of eight donors. Cumulative frequency of public TCR beta family members discriminated carriers of CMV infection plus the relevant HLA type in this cohort and an independent 352-donor cohort.

The source of this sequence is a human donor in good health (CMV status not recorded). Some clones in this sample may be carry-over from other donors' samples. Material: cultured CD8+ T cells from PBMCs, obtained from culture after CMV antigen stimulation.

The nucleotide sequence reads TGTGCCAGCAGCCAAGAGCGGGGGCTACACAATGAGCAGTTCTTC. It translates as CASSQERGLHNEQFF. This chain joins TRBV4-2 to TRBJ2-1, with TRBD2 tentatively as D gene (7 bases match). Deletion took 0 bases off V and 5 bases off J, with a span of 11 bases between the germline ends. There are 15 amino acids in the CDR3, from cysteine to phenylalanine inclusive. Here the CDR3 DNA is all that survives: 45 bases in frame from base 1. CDR1 and CDR2 were assigned from the germline V gene as LGHNA and YNFKEQ.